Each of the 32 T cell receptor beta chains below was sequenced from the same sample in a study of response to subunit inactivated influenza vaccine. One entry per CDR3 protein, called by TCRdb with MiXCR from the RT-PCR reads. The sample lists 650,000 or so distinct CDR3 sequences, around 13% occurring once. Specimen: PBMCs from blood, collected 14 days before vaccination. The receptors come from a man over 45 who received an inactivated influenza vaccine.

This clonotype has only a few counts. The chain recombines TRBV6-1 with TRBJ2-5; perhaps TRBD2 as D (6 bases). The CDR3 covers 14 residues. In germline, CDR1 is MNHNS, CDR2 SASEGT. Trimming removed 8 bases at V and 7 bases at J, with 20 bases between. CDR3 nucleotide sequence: TGTGCCAGCGCTCGAGGGTCTAGCGCTGGGACCCAGTACTTC. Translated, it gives CASARGSSAGTQYF.

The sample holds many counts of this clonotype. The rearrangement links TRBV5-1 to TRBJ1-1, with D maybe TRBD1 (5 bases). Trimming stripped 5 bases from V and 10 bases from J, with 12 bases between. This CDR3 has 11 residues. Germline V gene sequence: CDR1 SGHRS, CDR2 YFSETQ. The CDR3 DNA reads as TGCGCCAGCAGGGAAGAAACAGGAGCTTTCTTT. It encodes CASREETGAFF.

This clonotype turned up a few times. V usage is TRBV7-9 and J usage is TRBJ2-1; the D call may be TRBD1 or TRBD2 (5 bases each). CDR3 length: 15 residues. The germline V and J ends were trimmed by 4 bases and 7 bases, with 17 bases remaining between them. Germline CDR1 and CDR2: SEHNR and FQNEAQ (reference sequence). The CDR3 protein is CASSYYSVRGNEQFF. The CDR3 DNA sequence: TGTGCCAGCAGCTACTATAGCGTGAGGGGAAATGAGCAGTTCTTC.

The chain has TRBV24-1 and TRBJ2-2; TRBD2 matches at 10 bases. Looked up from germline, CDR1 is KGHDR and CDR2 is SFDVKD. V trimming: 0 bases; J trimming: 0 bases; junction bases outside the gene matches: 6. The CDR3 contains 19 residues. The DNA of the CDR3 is TGTGCCACCAGTGATTTGACCCCTAGCGGGGGCTCGAACACCGGGGAGCTGTTTTTT. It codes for CATSDLTPSGGSNTGELFF.

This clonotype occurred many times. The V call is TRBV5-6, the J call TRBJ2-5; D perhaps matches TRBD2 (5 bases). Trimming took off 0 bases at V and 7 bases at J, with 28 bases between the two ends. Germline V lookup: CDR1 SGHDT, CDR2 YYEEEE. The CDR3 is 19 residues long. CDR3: CASSLVPSQVSGRGATQYF. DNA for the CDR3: TGTGCCAGCAGCTTGGTCCCGTCCCAGGTTTCTGGGAGAGGAGCGACCCAGTACTTC. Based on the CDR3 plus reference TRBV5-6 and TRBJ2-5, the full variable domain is DAGVTQSPTHLIKTRGQQVTLRCSPKSGHDTVSWYQQALGQGPQFIFQYYEEEERQRGNFPDRFSGHQFPNYSSELNVNALLLGDSALYLCASSLVPSQVSGRGATQYFGPGTRLLVL.

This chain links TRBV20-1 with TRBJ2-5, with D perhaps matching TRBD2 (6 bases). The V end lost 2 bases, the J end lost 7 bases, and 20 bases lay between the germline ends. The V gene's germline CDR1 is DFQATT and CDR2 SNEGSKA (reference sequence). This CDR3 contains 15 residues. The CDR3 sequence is CSARLPGLRLSTQYF. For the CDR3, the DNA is TGCAGTGCTAGACTCCCGGGACTCCGATTGTCGACCCAGTACTTC.

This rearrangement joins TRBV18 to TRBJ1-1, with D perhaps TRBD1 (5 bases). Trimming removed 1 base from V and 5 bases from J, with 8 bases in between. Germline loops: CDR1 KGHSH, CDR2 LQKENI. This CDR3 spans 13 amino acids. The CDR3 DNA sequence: TGTGCCAGCTCACCACAGGGGTGGACTGAAGCTTTCTTT. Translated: CASSPQGWTEAFF.

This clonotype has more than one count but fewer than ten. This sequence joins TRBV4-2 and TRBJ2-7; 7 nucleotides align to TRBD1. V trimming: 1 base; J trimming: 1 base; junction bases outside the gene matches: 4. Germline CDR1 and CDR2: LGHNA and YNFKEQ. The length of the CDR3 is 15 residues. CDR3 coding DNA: TGTGCCAGCAGCCAAGTGGCGACAGGGTCCTACGAGCAGTACTTC. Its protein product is CASSQVATGSYEQYF.

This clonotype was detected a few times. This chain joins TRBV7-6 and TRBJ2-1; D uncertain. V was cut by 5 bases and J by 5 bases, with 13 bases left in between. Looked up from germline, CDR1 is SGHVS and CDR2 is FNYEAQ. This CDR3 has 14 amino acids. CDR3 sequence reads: CASSPGNRDNEQFF. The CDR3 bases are TGTGCCAGCAGCCCGGGTAATCGGGACAATGAGCAGTTCTTC.

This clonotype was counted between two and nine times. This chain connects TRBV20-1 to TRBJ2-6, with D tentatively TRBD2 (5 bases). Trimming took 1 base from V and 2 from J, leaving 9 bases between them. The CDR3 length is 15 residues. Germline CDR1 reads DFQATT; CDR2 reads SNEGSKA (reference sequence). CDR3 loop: CSARGYGTGANVLTF. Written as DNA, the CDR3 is TGCAGTGCTAGAGGTTACGGGACTGGGGCCAACGTCCTGACTTTC.

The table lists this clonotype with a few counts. The CDR3 region is CASSIGRRTGRETQYF. The CDR3 DNA sequence: TGTGCCAGTAGTATAGGAAGACGGACAGGGCGAGAGACCCAGTACTTC. This chain uses TRBV19 with TRBJ2-5, with TRBD1 matching 8 bases. The junction had 8 bases not matched to a gene; V was cut back by 1 base and J by 4 bases. The germline V gene has CDR1 LNHDA and CDR2 SQIVND (reference sequence). The CDR3 is made up of 16 amino acids. Filled out from reference TRBV19 and TRBJ2-5, the complete variable domain reads DGGITQSPKYLFRKEGQNVTLSCEQNLNHDAMYWYRQDPGQGLRLIYYSQIVNDFQKGDIAEGYSVSREKKESFPLTVTSAQKNPTAFYLCASSIGRRTGRETQYFGPGTRLLVL.

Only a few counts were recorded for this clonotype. Here the CDR3 DNA reads TGCAGCGTGCGTCTAGCGGGAGCCGAGCAGTACTTC. Protein product: CSVRLAGAEQYF. The rearrangement uses TRBV29-1 and TRBJ2-7, with 10 bases matching TRBD2. This CDR3 spans 12 amino acids. Germline V gives CDR1 SQVTM, CDR2 ANQGSEA. With 6 bases clipped from V and 6 bases from J, the junction kept 5 bases outside the gene matches.

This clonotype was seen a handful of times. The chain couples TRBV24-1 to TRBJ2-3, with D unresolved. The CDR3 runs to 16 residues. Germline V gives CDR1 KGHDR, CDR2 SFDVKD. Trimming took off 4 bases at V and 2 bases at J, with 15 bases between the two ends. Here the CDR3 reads CATSDPTPTPTDTQYF. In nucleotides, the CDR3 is TGTGCCACCAGTGACCCCACTCCGACCCCCACAGATACGCAGTATTTT.

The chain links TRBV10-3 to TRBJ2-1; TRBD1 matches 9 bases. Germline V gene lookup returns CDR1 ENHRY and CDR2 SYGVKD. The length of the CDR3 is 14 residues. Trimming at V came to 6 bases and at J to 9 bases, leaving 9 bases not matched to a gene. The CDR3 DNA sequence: TGTGCCATCAGCACCGGGACAGGGAAGGGTGAGCAGTTCTTC. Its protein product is CAISTGTGKGEQFF.

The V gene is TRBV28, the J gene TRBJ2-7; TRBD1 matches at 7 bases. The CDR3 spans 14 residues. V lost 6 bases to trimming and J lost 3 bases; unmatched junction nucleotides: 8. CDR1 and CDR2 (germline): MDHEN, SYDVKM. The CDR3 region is CASRFFGDSYEQYF. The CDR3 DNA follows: TGTGCCAGCAGGTTCTTTGGGGACAGCTACGAGCAGTACTTC.

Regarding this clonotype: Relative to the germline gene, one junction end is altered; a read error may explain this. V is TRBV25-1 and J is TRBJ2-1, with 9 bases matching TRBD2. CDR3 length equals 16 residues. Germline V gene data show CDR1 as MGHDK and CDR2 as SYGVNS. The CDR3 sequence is CASSDRTSDFYKEQFF. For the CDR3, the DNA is TGTGCCAGCAGTGATAGGACTAGCGACTTTTACAAGGAGCAGTTCTTC.

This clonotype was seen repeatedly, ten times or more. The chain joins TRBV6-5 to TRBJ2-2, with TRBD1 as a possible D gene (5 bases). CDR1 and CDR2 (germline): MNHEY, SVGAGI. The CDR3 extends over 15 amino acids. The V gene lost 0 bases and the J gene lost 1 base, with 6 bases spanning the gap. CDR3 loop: CASSYSDRNTGELFF. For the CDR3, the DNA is TGTGCCAGCAGTTACTCCGACAGGAACACCGGGGAGCTGTTTTTT.

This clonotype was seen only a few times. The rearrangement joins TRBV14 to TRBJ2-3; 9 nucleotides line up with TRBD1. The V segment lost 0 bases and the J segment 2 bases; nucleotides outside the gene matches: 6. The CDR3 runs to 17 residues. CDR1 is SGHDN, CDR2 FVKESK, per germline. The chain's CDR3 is CASSQDRGTGITDTQYF. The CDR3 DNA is TGTGCCAGCAGCCAAGATCGAGGGACAGGGATCACAGATACGCAGTATTTT.

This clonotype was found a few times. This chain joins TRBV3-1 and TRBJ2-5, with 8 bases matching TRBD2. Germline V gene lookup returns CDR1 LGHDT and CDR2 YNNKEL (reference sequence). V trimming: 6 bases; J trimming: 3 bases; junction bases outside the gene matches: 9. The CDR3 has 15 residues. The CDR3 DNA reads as TGTGCCAGCAGTAGACTAGCGATAAAAGAAGAGACCCAGTACTTC. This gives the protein CASSRLAIKEETQYF.

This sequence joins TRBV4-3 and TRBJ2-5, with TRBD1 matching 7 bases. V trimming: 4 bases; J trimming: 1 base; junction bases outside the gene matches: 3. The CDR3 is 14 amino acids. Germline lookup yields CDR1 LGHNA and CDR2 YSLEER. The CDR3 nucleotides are TGCGCCAGCAGCCGGGACAGCTTCCAAGAGACCCAGTACTTC. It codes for CASSRDSFQETQYF.

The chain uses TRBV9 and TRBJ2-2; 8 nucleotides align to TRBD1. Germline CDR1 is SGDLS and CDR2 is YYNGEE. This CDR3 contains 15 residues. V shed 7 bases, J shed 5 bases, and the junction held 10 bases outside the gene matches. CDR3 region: CASSARTGKTGELFF. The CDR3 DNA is TGTGCCAGCTCCGCCCGGACAGGGAAAACCGGGGAGCTGTTTTTT.

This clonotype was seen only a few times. CDR3 residues: CASSLDTYTSTDTQYF. As DNA, the CDR3 is TGTGCCAGCAGCTTAGACACGTACACTAGCACAGATACGCAGTATTTT. The chain links TRBV11-2 to TRBJ2-3; D gene unclear. This CDR3 is built from 16 residues. Germline values: CDR1 SGHAT, CDR2 FQNNGV. V lost 0 bases to trimming and J lost 0 bases, with 10 bases between them.

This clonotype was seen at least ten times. CDR3 in amino acids: CASSQVGADSPLHF. In DNA form, the CDR3 reads TGTGCCAGCAGCCAAGTAGGGGCGGATTCACCCCTCCACTTT. The chain is built from TRBV3-1 and TRBJ1-6, with D perhaps TRBD1 (5 bases). This CDR3 is built from 14 residues. V was pared by 1 base and J by 8 bases, with 9 bases between. CDR1 and CDR2 (germline): LGHDT, YNNKEL (reference sequence).

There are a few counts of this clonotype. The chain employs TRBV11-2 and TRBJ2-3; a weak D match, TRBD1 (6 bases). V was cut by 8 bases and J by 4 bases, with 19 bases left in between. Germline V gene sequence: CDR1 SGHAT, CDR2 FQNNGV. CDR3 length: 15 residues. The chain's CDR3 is CASVRTVAASDTQYF. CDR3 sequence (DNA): TGTGCCAGCGTCAGGACAGTTGCGGCCTCAGATACGCAGTATTTT.

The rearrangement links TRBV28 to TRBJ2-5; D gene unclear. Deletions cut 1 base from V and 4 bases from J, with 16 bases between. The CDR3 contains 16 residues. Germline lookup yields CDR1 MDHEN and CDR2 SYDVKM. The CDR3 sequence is CASSLSPLGIGETQYF. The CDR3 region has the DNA TGTGCCAGCAGTTTATCCCCCCTTGGGATCGGAGAGACCCAGTACTTC. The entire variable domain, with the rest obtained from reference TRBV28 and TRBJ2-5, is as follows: DVKVTQSSRYLVKRTGEKVFLECVQDMDHENMFWYRQDPGLGLRLIYFSYDVKMKEKGDIPEGYSVSREKKERFSLILESASTNQTSMYLCASSLSPLGIGETQYFGPGTRLLVL.

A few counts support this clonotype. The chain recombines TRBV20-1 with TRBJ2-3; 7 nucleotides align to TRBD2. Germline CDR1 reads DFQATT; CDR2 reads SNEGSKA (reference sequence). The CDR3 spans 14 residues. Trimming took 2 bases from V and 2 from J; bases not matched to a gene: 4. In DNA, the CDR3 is TGCAGTGCTAGACTAGCGGCAACCACAGATACGCAGTATTTT. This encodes CSARLAATTDTQYF.

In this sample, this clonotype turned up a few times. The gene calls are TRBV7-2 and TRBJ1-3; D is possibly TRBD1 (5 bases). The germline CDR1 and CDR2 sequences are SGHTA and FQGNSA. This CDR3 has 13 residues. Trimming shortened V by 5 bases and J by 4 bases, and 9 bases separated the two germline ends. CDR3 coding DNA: TGTGCCAGCAGCGCAGACAGCGGAAACACCATATATTTT. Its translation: CASSADSGNTIYF.

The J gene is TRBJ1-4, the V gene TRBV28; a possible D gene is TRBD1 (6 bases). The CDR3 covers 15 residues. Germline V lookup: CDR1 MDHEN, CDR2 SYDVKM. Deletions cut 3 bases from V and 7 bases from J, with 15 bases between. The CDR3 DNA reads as TGTGCCAGCAGTTTCCCACAGGGCTTAAGTGAAAAACTGTTTTTT. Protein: CASSFPQGLSEKLFF.

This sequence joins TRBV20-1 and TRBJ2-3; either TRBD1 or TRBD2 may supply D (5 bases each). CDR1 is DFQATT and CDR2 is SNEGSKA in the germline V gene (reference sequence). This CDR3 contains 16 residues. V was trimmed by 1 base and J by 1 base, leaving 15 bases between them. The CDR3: CSARAATRGGTDTQYF. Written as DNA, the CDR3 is TGCAGTGCTAGAGCTGCCACGAGAGGGGGCACAGATACGCAGTATTTT.

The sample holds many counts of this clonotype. The CDR3 nucleotides read TGTGCCAGCAGCCTTGACCGGGAGCTGTTTTTT. Protein sequence: CASSLDRELFF. The J gene is TRBJ2-2, the V gene TRBV7-9; D gene uncertain. Between the trimmed V and J ends, which lost 5 bases and 9 bases, there was a span of 7 bases. Looked up from germline, CDR1 is SEHNR and CDR2 is FQNEAQ (reference sequence). This CDR3 has 11 amino acids.

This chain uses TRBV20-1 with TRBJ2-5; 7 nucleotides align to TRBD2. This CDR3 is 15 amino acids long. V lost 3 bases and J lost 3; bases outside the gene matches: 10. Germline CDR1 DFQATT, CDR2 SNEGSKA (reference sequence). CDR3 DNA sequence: TGCAGTGCTAGCCTTCCGGGGGGTTTTAAAGAGACCCAGTACTTC. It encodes CSASLPGGFKETQYF.

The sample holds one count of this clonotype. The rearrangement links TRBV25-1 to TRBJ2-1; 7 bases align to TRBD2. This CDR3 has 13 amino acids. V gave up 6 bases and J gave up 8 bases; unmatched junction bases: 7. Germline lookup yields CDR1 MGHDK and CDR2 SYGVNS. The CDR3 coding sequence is TGTGCCAGCAGAGCCGCTGGGGGGGATGAGCAGTTCTTC. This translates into CASRAAGGDEQFF.